These 27 T cell receptor beta chains came from one sample sequenced in a study of blood T cell repertoires in COVID-19. This table comes from immunoSEQ multiplex PCR, and its TCRdb copy is limited to in-frame clones, with some not included. The profile shows more than 200,000 clones, around 84% of them singletons. What was sequenced was PBMCs or T cells enriched from blood (not recorded which). The receptors were sampled from a woman aged 45-60 years who had recovered from COVID-19.

This chain connects TRBV18 to TRBJ2-7; tentative D call: TRBD2 (6 bases). The CDR3 is 14 amino acids. Germline-derived CDR1 and CDR2 are KGHSH and LQKENI. The V and J ends lost 5 bases and 5 bases respectively, with 16 bases between them. The CDR3, as DNA: TGTGCCAGCTCAACGGCGGGATCCCGTAACGAGCAGTACTTC. As protein: CASSTAGSRNEQYF.

The V call is TRBV5-1, the J call TRBJ2-3; a weak D match, TRBD1 (6 bases). There are 13 residues in the CDR3. Trimming shortened V by 5 bases and J by 5 bases, and 12 bases separated the two germline ends. In germline, CDR1 is SGHRS, CDR2 YFSETQ. This CDR3 is CASRDRERDTQYF. Written as DNA, the CDR3 is TGCGCCAGCAGGGACAGAGAGAGAGATACGCAGTATTTT.

V and J are TRBV2 and TRBJ1-1; TRBD1 matches at 8 bases. CDR1 is SNHLY, CDR2 FYNNEI, per germline. V shed 5 bases and J 1 base; nucleotides not matched to a gene: 6. The CDR3 extends over 15 amino acids. CDR3 coding DNA: TGTGCCAGCAGTTCCCCCAGGGGGCGGAACACTGAAGCTTTCTTT. Its protein is CASSSPRGRNTEAFF. The variable domain in full, with the rest retrieved from reference TRBV2 and TRBJ1-1, is EPEVTQTPSHQVTQMGQEVILRCVPISNHLYFYWYRQILGQKVEFLVSFYNNEISEKSEIFDDQFSVERPDGSNFTLKIRSTKLEDSAMYFCASSSPRGRNTEAFFGQGTRLTVV.

The chain uses TRBV5-1 and TRBJ2-7; 8 bases map to TRBD2. CDR3 length equals 15 residues. V shed 0 bases and J 4 bases; nucleotides not matched to a gene: 6. Germline loops: CDR1 SGHRS, CDR2 YFSETQ. CDR3 DNA: TGCGCCAGCAGCTTGGCGGCGGGAGGATGGTACGAGCAGTACTTC. It codes for CASSLAAGGWYEQYF.

The chain has TRBV29-1 and TRBJ2-5, with 9 bases lining up with TRBD2. Germline V gives CDR1 SQVTM, CDR2 ANQGSEA. CDR3 length: 12 residues. Losses at the gene ends were 8 bases for V and 5 bases for J; bases not matched to a gene: 6. CDR3 in DNA: TGCAGCTTTAGCGGGAGTCTGGAGACCCAGTACTTC. It yields the protein CSFSGSLETQYF.

The chain has TRBV30 and TRBJ1-2; 7 nucleotides line up with TRBD1. Germline lookup yields CDR1 GTSNPN and CDR2 SVGIG (reference sequence). V trimming: 4 bases; J trimming: 6 bases; junction bases outside the gene matches: 20. The CDR3 totals 17 residues. Written as DNA, the CDR3 is TGTGCCTGGACCAAGTCGACCTTCACAGGGGTCGGCCATGGCTACACCTTC. Amino acid sequence: CAWTKSTFTGVGHGYTF.

The chain combines TRBV5-4 with TRBJ1-1, with a weak D call TRBD1 (5 bases). CDR1 SGHNT and CDR2 YYREEE come from the germline V gene (reference sequence). The germline V and J ends were trimmed by 0 bases and 6 bases, with 15 bases remaining between them. CDR3 length equals 15 residues. CDR3 bases: TGTGCCAGCAGCTTGGAGGGGCTTTACAGATCTGAAGCTTTCTTT. This codes for CASSLEGLYRSEAFF. Full variable domain (remainder filled in from reference TRBV5-4 and TRBJ1-1): ETGVTQSPTHLIKTRGQQVTLRCSSQSGHNTVSWYQQALGQGPQFIFQYYREEENGRGNFPPRFSGLQFPNYSSELNVNALELDDSALYLCASSLEGLYRSEAFFGQGTRLTVV.

V gene TRBV29-1 combines with J gene TRBJ2-7, with TRBD1 matching 10 bases. This CDR3 has 16 amino acids. V was pared by 3 bases and J by 3 bases, with 11 bases of the junction left unmatched. The V gene's germline CDR1 is SQVTM and CDR2 ANQGSEA. The CDR3 sequence is CSVDTGPRTGGYEQYF. Here the CDR3 DNA reads TGCAGCGTTGATACCGGGCCTAGGACAGGGGGCTACGAGCAGTACTTC.

The gene calls are TRBV5-1 and TRBJ2-7; TRBD1 is a possible D gene (5 bases). This CDR3 has 14 amino acids. CDR1 SGHRS and CDR2 YFSETQ come from the germline V gene. The V end lost 4 bases, the J end lost 0 bases, and 11 bases lay between the germline ends. Here the CDR3 reads CASSATANSYEQYF. For the CDR3, the DNA is TGCGCCAGCAGCGCGACAGCTAACTCCTACGAGCAGTACTTC.

This chain uses TRBV19 with TRBJ1-5; 7 nucleotides match TRBD1. V was clipped by 6 bases and J by 1 base; unmatched bases: 9. Per the germline V gene, CDR1 is LNHDA and CDR2 is SQIVND (reference sequence). The CDR3 runs 16 residues. The CDR3 here is CASRMVWGQSNQPQHF. For the CDR3, the DNA is TGTGCCAGTAGAATGGTATGGGGACAGAGCAATCAGCCCCAGCATTTT. Full variable domain (outside the CDR3, taken from reference TRBV19 and TRBJ1-5): DGGITQSPKYLFRKEGQNVTLSCEQNLNHDAMYWYRQDPGQGLRLIYYSQIVNDFQKGDIAEGYSVSREKKESFPLTVTSAQKNPTAFYLCASRMVWGQSNQPQHFGDGTRLSIL.

DNA for the CDR3: TGTGCCAGCAGCGTAGGCGCTTATAGCTCTGGAAACACCATATATTTT. The encoded protein is CASSVGAYSSGNTIYF. The genes are TRBV9 and TRBJ1-3, with D hard to call. CDR3 length: 16 amino acids. Germline values: CDR1 SGDLS, CDR2 YYNGEE. V was clipped by 0 bases and J by 0 bases, with 10 bases between them.

The chain carries TRBV27 and TRBJ2-1, with 7 positions matching TRBD2. Trimming cost V 7 bases and J 4 bases; bases outside gene matches: 7. The CDR3 extends over 14 amino acids. Germline CDR1 is MNHEY and CDR2 is SMNVEV (reference sequence). CDR3: CASKFGRQYNEQFF. The CDR3, as DNA: TGTGCCAGCAAGTTCGGGAGGCAATACAATGAGCAGTTCTTC.

This chain uses TRBV10-1 with TRBJ2-4; 9 positions agree with TRBD2. The CDR3 is 14 amino acids. J gave up 7 bases and V 4 bases, and 5 bases lay outside the gene matches. The germline CDR1 and CDR2 sequences are WNHNN and SYGVQD (reference sequence). CDR3 nucleotide sequence: TGCGCCAGCAGTGTAGCGGGAGATGGGAACATTCAGTACTTC. This sequence encodes CASSVAGDGNIQYF.

The J gene is TRBJ1-1, the V gene TRBV5-1; D call uncertain. The germline CDR1 and CDR2 sequences are SGHRS and YFSETQ. The CDR3 is made up of 15 amino acids. V was shortened by 1 base and J by 0 bases, with 10 bases between the two germline ends. Here the CDR3 DNA reads TGCGCCAGCAGCTTGAGAGAGGGATTGAACACTGAAGCTTTCTTT. Amino acid sequence: CASSLREGLNTEAFF. The variable domain in full, with the rest retrieved from reference TRBV5-1 and TRBJ1-1, is KAGVTQTPRYLIKTRGQQVTLSCSPISGHRSVSWYQQTPGQGLQFLFEYFSETQRNKGNFPGRFSGRQFSNSRSEMNVSTLELGDSALYLCASSLREGLNTEAFFGQGTRLTVV.

The J gene is TRBJ2-3, the V gene TRBV29-1; 7 nucleotides align to TRBD2. There are 15 residues in the CDR3. The junction had 12 bases not matched to a gene; V was cut back by 4 bases and J by 5 bases. The germline CDR1 and CDR2 sequences are SQVTM and ANQGSEA. This chain's CDR3 is CSVGGGRALRDTQYF. The CDR3 bases are TGCAGCGTTGGGGGAGGGAGGGCACTTAGAGATACGCAGTATTTT.

The chain uses TRBV6-5 and TRBJ1-1; 7 nucleotides agree with TRBD1. Trimming cost V 5 bases and J 6 bases; bases outside gene matches: 12. Germline CDR1 is MNHEY and CDR2 is SVGAGI. This CDR3 region has 15 residues. The CDR3: CASSPRSTGMAEAFF. The CDR3, as DNA: TGTGCCAGCAGTCCACGATCGACAGGGATGGCTGAAGCTTTCTTT.

The V and J genes are TRBV19 and TRBJ2-1; D might be TRBD2 (5 bases). Trimming cost V 5 bases and J 1 base, with 15 bases left between them. This CDR3 has 16 residues. Germline lookup yields CDR1 LNHDA and CDR2 SQIVND (reference sequence). The CDR3 coding sequence is TGTGCCAGTAGTTTGGCGCGGACTGGATCCTACAATGAGCAGTTCTTC. Residues: CASSLARTGSYNEQFF.

A note on this clone: The same CDR3 is also encoded by other DNA sequences in this sample. V is TRBV5-1 and J is TRBJ1-1; D not certain. CDR1 SGHRS and CDR2 YFSETQ come from the germline V gene. The CDR3 runs to 14 residues. The V gene lost 0 bases and the J gene lost 0 bases, with 6 bases spanning the gap. This CDR3 is CASSLDSLNTEAFF. The CDR3 DNA reads TGCGCCAGCAGCTTGGACAGTTTGAACACTGAAGCTTTCTTT.

J is TRBJ1-2 and V is TRBV18, with a possible D match to TRBD1 (5 bases). The CDR3 consists of 15 residues. Germline V lookup: CDR1 KGHSH, CDR2 LQKENI. Trimming pared 5 bases from V and 0 bases from J, leaving 13 bases between. CDR3 sequence: CASSSGRSSNYGYTF. Written as DNA, the CDR3 is TGTGCCAGCTCATCAGGGAGGAGCTCTAACTATGGCTACACCTTC.

This chain links TRBV7-2 with TRBJ2-7; the match to TRBD1 covers 7 bases. The CDR3 is made up of 14 amino acids. Germline values: CDR1 SGHTA, CDR2 FQGNSA. After removal of 5 bases from V and 4 bases from J, the junction contained 8 bases not matched to a gene. CDR3 bases: TGTGCCAGCAGCCCCCGTAGGGGGCTATACGAGCAGTACTTC. This codes for CASSPRRGLYEQYF.

This clone was detected many times. The chain links TRBV4-1 to TRBJ1-5; D unclear. Germline values: CDR1 MGHRA, CDR2 YSYEKL. The CDR3 loop spans 15 amino acids. The germline V and J ends were trimmed by 1 base and 8 bases, with 15 bases remaining between them. The CDR3: CASSQAGRDREPQHF. In DNA, the CDR3 is TGCGCCAGCAGCCAAGCCGGCCGGGATAGGGAGCCCCAGCATTTT.

CDR3 sequence (DNA): TGTGCCAGCAGCCCCTCTCGTAATGAGCAGTTCTTC. Translating it yields CASSPSRNEQFF. The chain joins TRBV9 to TRBJ2-1; D gene uncertain. The germline V and J ends were trimmed by 4 bases and 7 bases, with 9 bases remaining between them. CDR1 SGDLS and CDR2 YYNGEE come from the germline V gene. This CDR3 comprises 12 residues.

This rearrangement joins TRBV18 to TRBJ2-4, with D possibly matching TRBD1 (6 bases). Trimming removed 2 bases from V and 1 base from J, with 18 bases in between. The CDR3 spans 18 residues. Germline-derived CDR1 and CDR2 are KGHSH and LQKENI. The CDR3 sequence is CASSPISLAGVAKNIQYF. CDR3 nucleotide sequence: TGTGCCAGCTCACCAATATCTCTGGCAGGGGTGGCCAAAAACATTCAGTACTTC.

This clone was observed a handful of times. The rearrangement uses TRBV5-4 and TRBJ2-7; 9 positions match TRBD1. The V gene end was trimmed by 4 bases and the J gene end by 0 bases; junction bases not matched to a gene: 5. The CDR3 length is 15 residues. CDR1 and CDR2 (germline): SGHNT, YYREEE (reference sequence). The DNA for the CDR3 is TGTGCCAGCAGCCAAACAGGGGGCAGCTCCTACGAGCAGTACTTC. Translated, it gives CASSQTGGSSYEQYF.

The CDR3 loop reads CASSPLAATDNEQFF. The CDR3 bases are TGTGCCAGCTCACCATTGGCCGCGACAGACAATGAGCAGTTCTTC. The chain couples TRBV18 to TRBJ2-1, with a tentative D call TRBD1 (5 bases). CDR1 KGHSH and CDR2 LQKENI come from the germline V gene. Trimming cost V 2 bases and J 5 bases, with 13 bases left between them. This CDR3 is built from 15 residues.

The J gene is TRBJ1-1, the V gene TRBV2, with unresolved D. CDR3 size: 14 residues. The germline gives CDR1 SNHLY, CDR2 FYNNEI. With 2 bases removed from V and 3 bases from J, the gap between germline ends came to 10 bases. The CDR3 sequence: CASSESRGYTEAFF. The DNA of the CDR3 is TGTGCCAGCAGTGAAAGTCGGGGTTACACTGAAGCTTTCTTT.

This chain connects TRBV28 to TRBJ1-2; D is unclear. Trimming cost V 8 bases and J 5 bases, with 6 bases left between them. Germline assignment: CDR1 MDHEN and CDR2 SYDVKM. The CDR3 sequence is 10 residues long. The CDR3 spells CASEGYGYTF. The CDR3 nucleotides read TGTGCCAGCGAGGGTTATGGCTACACCTTC.